This T cell receptor beta chain is drawn from a study of cytomegalovirus exposure and HLA in healthy donors. Overall study: In a previous analysis, 117 million unique TCR beta sequences were found from some 200 million T cells. Drawn from HLA-typed donors, tens of millions of unique TCRs were held in an early data release.

The PCR was carried out with 60 Vbeta primers and 13 Jbeta primers. TCRdb's copy holds only in-frame clones and misses some; the assay was immunoSEQ multiplex PCR. The repertoire consists of 90,000 or so clones, with 80% to 90% occurring once and the leading ten covering less than 4%. General study findings and limits: Immune exposure was documented only through CMV serostatus.

Though probably carrying unrecorded immune exposures, donors were nominally healthy at sampling. This clone was seen more than once but under ten times. Its antigen is as yet unknown. This receptor was obtained from a man aged 25-40 years in good health and CMV-seropositive. Sequenced material: PBMCs.

As DNA, the CDR3 is TGTGCCAGCAGCTTCCACAGGGGGCACACTGAAGCTTTCTTT. It is translated as CASSFHRGHTEAFF. This rearrangement joins TRBV7-2 to TRBJ1-1; 9 nucleotides match TRBD1. The CDR3 is 14 residues long. Germline V gene sequence: CDR1 SGHTA, CDR2 FQGNSA. The V and J ends lost 3 bases and 3 bases, in that order; junction bases with no gene match: 2.